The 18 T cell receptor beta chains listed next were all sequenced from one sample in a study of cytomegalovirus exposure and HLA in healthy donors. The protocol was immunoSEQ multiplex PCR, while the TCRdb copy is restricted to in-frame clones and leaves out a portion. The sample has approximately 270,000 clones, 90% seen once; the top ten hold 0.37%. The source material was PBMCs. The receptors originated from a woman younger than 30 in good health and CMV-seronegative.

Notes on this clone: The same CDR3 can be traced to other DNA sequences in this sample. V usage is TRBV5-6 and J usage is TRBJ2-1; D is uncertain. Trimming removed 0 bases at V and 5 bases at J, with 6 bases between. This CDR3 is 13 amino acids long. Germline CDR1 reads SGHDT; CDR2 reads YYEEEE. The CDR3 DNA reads TGTGCCAGCAGCTTGGGCTCTAACAATGAGCAGTTCTTC. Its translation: CASSLGSNNEQFF.

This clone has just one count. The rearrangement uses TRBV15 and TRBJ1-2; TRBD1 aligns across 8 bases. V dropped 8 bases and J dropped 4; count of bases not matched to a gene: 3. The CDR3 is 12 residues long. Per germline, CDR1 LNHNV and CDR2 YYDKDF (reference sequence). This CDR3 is CATAGQGYGYTF. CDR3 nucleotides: TGTGCCACCGCTGGACAGGGCTATGGCTACACCTTC.

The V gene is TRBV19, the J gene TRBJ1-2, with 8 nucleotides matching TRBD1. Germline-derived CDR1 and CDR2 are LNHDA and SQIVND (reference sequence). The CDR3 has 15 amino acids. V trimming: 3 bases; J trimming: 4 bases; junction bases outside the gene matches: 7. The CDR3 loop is CASSIFKGTGYGYTF. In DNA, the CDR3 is TGTGCCAGTAGTATTTTCAAGGGGACAGGCTATGGCTACACCTTC.

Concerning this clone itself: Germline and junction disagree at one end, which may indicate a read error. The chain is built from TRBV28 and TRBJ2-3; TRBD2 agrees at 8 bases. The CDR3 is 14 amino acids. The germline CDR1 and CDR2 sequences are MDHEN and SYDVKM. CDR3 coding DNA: TGTGCCAGCAGTCCATGGACTAGCATAGATACGCAGTATTTT. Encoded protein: CASSPWTSIDTQYF.

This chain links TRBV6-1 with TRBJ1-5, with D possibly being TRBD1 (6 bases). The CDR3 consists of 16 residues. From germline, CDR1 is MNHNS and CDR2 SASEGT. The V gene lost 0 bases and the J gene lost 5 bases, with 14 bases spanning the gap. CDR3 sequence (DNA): TGTGCCAGCAGTGAAGCTTGGACAGCCGGCGATCAGCCCCAGCATTTT. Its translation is CASSEAWTAGDQPQHF.

CDR3 DNA: TGTGCCAGCAGTGATAGGAGGCTTCAGGTCCGGTCGCCCAAACCAAACACCATATATTTT. Amino acid sequence: CASSDRRLQVRSPKPNTIYF. The chain is built from TRBV28 and TRBJ1-3; D remains ambiguous. This CDR3 has 20 amino acids. From germline, CDR1 is MDHEN and CDR2 SYDVKM. The ends were cut back, 5 bases at V and 6 bases at J, with 32 bases in the middle. The whole variable domain, filled in from reference TRBV28 and TRBJ1-3, reads DVKVTQSSRYLVKRTGEKVFLECVQDMDHENMFWYRQDPGLGLRLIYFSYDVKMKEKGDIPEGYSVSREKKERFSLILESASTNQTSMYLCASSDRRLQVRSPKPNTIYFGEGSWLTVV.

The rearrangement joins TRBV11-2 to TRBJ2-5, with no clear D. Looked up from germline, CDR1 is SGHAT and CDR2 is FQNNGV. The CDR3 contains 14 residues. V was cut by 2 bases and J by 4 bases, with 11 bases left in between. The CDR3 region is CASSLSSSRETQYF. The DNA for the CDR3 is TGTGCCAGCAGCTTAAGTTCTAGTCGAGAGACCCAGTACTTC.

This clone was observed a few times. For the CDR3, the DNA is TGTGCCAGCAGCTTGGCCGGACAGGCGAACTATGGCTACACCTTC. This gives the protein CASSLAGQANYGYTF. The chain recombines TRBV5-8 with TRBJ1-2, with 7 bases matching TRBD1. Germline V lookup: CDR1 SGHTS, CDR2 YDEGEE. V lost 0 bases, J lost 2 bases, and 4 bases stayed unmatched. The CDR3 is made up of 15 amino acids. The full variable domain, in which reference TRBV5-8 and TRBJ1-2 provide the parts outside the CDR3, is EAGVTQSPTHLIKTRGQQATLRCSPISGHTSVYWYQQALGLGLQFLLWYDEGEERNRGNFPPRFSGRQFPNYSSELNVNALELEDSALYLCASSLAGQANYGYTFGSGTRLTVV.

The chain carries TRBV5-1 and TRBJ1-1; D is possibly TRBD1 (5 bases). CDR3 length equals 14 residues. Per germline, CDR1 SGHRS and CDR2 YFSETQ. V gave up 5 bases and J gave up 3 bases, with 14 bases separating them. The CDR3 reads CASSHTRGDTEAFF. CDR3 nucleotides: TGCGCCAGCAGTCATACCCGGGGGGACACTGAAGCTTTCTTT. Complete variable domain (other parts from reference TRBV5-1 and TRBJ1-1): KAGVTQTPRYLIKTRGQQVTLSCSPISGHRSVSWYQQTPGQGLQFLFEYFSETQRNKGNFPGRFSGRQFSNSRSEMNVSTLELGDSALYLCASSHTRGDTEAFFGQGTRLTVV.

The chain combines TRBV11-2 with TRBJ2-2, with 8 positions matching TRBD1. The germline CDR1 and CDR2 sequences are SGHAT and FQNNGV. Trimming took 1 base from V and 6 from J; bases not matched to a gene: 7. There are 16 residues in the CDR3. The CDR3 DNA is TGTGCCAGCAGCTTAGGCCCCGACAGGGGCGCCGGGGAGCTGTTTTTT. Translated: CASSLGPDRGAGELFF.

The CDR3 is CASSLRGSEQYV. The CDR3 DNA is TGTGCCAGCAGCTTACGGGGGTCCGAGCAGTACGTC. The V and J genes are TRBV7-2 and TRBJ2-7; D may be TRBD2 (6 bases). Between the trimmed V and J ends, which lost 2 bases and 6 bases, there was a span of 8 bases. CDR1 and CDR2 from the germline V gene are SGHTA and FQGNSA. The CDR3 length is 12 residues.

The DNA for the CDR3 is TGTGCCAGCAGCAGCGACGGGGGGAGGGCGAACACCGGGGAGCTGTTTTTT. Its translation is CASSSDGGRANTGELFF. The chain combines TRBV9 with TRBJ2-2; TRBD2 agrees at 7 bases. With V trimmed by 4 bases and J by 0 bases, 9 bases remained unmatched. Germline lookup yields CDR1 SGDLS and CDR2 YYNGEE. The CDR3 spans 17 residues.

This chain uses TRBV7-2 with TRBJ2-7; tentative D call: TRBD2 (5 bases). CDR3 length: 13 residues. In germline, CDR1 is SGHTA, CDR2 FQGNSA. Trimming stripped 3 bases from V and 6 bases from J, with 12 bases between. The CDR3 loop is CASSFNGDGEQYF. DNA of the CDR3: TGTGCCAGCAGCTTCAACGGGGATGGCGAGCAGTACTTC.

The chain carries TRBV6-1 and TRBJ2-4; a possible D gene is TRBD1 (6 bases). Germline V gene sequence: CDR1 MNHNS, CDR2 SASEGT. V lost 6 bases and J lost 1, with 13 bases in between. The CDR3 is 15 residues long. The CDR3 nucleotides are TGTGCCAGCAGGCAGGGGAAGGGGGCCAAAAACATTCAGTACTTC. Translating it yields CASRQGKGAKNIQYF.

The CDR3 coding sequence is TGTGCCAGCAGGACAGAGACCACCGGGGAGCTGTTTTTT. Translation gives CASRTETTGELFF. This chain uses TRBV9 with TRBJ2-2, with D possibly matching TRBD1 (5 bases). In germline, CDR1 is SGDLS, CDR2 YYNGEE. Deletions cut 5 bases from V and 4 bases from J, with 9 bases between. This CDR3 is 13 amino acids long.

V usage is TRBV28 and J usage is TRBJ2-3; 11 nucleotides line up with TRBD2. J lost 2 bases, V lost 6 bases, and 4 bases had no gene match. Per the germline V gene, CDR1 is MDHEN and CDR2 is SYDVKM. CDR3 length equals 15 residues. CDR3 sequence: CASSLAGGVTDTQYF. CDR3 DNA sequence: TGTGCCAGCAGCTTAGCGGGGGGGGTCACAGATACGCAGTATTTT. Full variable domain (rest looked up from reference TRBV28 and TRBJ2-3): DVKVTQSSRYLVKRTGEKVFLECVQDMDHENMFWYRQDPGLGLRLIYFSYDVKMKEKGDIPEGYSVSREKKERFSLILESASTNQTSMYLCASSLAGGVTDTQYFGPGTRLTVL.

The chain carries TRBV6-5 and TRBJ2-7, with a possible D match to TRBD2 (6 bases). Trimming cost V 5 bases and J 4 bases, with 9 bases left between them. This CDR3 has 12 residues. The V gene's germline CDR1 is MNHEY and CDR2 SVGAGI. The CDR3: CASSTGVYEQYF. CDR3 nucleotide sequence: TGTGCCAGCAGTACGGGGGTTTACGAGCAGTACTTC.

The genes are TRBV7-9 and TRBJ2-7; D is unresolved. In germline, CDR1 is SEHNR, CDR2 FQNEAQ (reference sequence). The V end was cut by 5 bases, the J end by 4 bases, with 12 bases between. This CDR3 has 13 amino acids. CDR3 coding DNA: TGTGCCAGCAGCGGGCCCCGTTCTTACGAGCAGTACTTC. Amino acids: CASSGPRSYEQYF.